This T cell receptor beta chain was sequenced in a study of blood T cell repertoires in COVID-19. Original methodology: Nucleated cell number was recorded as an estimate derived from reference gene primer amplification. TCRdb's copy holds only in-frame clones and misses some; the assay was immunoSEQ multiplex PCR. The V and J calls and clone size were taken over from that table, and D and trimming were inferred from the DNA. The sample lists a few hundred thousand clones; around 87% were seen once. Donors of Cohort 3 who recovered were those that had two negative PCRs, clearance, or symptom resolution. Germline CDR1 is LGHNA and CDR2 is YNFKEQ. The CDR3 contains 14 residues. V dropped 4 bases and J dropped 4 bases, with 13 bases sitting between them.

The chain employs TRBV4-2 and TRBJ1-2, with a tentative D call TRBD1 (5 bases). The sequenced sample was PBMCs or T cells enriched from blood (not recorded which). The sequence was collected from a man aged 25 to 45 who had recovered from COVID-19. This CDR3 reads CASSPGANPYGYTF. The CDR3 DNA follows: TGTGCCAGCAGCCCTGGGGCGAACCCCTATGGCTACACCTTC.